The T cell receptor beta chain under discussion was sequenced for a study of T cell repertoires in cytomegalovirus infection. Turning to the study itself: Indications of both CMV infection and matching HLA type were provided by public TCR beta signatures.

One entry per CDR3 protein, called by TCRdb with MiXCR from the reads. The table has tens of thousands of distinct CDR3 sequences, more than 3% seen once; the top ten hold around a fifth. Study-wide findings and caveats: HLA-C-restricted, CMV-specific TCR beta clonotypes were dominant ex vivo. Accumulated public TCR beta family frequency recognized individuals carrying CMV together with the relevant HLA.

The sample holds many counts of this clonotype. Its antigen is unknown. Germline CDR1 and CDR2: MNHEY and SVGEGT. This CDR3 has 14 residues. The V gene end was trimmed by 2 bases and the J gene end by 2 bases; junction bases not matched to a gene: 1. The receptor was isolated from a human donor in good health (CMV status not recorded). Some clones in this sample may be carry-over from other donors' samples. The chain recombines TRBV6-2 or TRBV6-3 with TRBJ1-2, with TRBD1 matching over 8 bases. The sequenced material came from PBMCs. The CDR3 sequence: CASSYRTGNYGYTF. CDR3 sequence (DNA): TGTGCCAGCAGTTACCGGACAGGGAACTATGGCTACACCTTC.